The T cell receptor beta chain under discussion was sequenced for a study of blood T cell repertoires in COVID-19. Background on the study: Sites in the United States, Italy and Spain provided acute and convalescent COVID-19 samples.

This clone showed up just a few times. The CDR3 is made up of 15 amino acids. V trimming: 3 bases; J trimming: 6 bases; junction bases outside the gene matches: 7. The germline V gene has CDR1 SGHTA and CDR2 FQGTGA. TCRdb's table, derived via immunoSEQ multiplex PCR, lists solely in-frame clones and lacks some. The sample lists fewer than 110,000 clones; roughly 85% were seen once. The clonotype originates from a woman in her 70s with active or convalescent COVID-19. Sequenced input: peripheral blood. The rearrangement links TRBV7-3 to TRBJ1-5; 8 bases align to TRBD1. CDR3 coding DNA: TGTGCCAGCAGCTTCGGACAGGGAATGGGTCAGCCCCAGCATTTT. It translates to CASSFGQGMGQPQHF.